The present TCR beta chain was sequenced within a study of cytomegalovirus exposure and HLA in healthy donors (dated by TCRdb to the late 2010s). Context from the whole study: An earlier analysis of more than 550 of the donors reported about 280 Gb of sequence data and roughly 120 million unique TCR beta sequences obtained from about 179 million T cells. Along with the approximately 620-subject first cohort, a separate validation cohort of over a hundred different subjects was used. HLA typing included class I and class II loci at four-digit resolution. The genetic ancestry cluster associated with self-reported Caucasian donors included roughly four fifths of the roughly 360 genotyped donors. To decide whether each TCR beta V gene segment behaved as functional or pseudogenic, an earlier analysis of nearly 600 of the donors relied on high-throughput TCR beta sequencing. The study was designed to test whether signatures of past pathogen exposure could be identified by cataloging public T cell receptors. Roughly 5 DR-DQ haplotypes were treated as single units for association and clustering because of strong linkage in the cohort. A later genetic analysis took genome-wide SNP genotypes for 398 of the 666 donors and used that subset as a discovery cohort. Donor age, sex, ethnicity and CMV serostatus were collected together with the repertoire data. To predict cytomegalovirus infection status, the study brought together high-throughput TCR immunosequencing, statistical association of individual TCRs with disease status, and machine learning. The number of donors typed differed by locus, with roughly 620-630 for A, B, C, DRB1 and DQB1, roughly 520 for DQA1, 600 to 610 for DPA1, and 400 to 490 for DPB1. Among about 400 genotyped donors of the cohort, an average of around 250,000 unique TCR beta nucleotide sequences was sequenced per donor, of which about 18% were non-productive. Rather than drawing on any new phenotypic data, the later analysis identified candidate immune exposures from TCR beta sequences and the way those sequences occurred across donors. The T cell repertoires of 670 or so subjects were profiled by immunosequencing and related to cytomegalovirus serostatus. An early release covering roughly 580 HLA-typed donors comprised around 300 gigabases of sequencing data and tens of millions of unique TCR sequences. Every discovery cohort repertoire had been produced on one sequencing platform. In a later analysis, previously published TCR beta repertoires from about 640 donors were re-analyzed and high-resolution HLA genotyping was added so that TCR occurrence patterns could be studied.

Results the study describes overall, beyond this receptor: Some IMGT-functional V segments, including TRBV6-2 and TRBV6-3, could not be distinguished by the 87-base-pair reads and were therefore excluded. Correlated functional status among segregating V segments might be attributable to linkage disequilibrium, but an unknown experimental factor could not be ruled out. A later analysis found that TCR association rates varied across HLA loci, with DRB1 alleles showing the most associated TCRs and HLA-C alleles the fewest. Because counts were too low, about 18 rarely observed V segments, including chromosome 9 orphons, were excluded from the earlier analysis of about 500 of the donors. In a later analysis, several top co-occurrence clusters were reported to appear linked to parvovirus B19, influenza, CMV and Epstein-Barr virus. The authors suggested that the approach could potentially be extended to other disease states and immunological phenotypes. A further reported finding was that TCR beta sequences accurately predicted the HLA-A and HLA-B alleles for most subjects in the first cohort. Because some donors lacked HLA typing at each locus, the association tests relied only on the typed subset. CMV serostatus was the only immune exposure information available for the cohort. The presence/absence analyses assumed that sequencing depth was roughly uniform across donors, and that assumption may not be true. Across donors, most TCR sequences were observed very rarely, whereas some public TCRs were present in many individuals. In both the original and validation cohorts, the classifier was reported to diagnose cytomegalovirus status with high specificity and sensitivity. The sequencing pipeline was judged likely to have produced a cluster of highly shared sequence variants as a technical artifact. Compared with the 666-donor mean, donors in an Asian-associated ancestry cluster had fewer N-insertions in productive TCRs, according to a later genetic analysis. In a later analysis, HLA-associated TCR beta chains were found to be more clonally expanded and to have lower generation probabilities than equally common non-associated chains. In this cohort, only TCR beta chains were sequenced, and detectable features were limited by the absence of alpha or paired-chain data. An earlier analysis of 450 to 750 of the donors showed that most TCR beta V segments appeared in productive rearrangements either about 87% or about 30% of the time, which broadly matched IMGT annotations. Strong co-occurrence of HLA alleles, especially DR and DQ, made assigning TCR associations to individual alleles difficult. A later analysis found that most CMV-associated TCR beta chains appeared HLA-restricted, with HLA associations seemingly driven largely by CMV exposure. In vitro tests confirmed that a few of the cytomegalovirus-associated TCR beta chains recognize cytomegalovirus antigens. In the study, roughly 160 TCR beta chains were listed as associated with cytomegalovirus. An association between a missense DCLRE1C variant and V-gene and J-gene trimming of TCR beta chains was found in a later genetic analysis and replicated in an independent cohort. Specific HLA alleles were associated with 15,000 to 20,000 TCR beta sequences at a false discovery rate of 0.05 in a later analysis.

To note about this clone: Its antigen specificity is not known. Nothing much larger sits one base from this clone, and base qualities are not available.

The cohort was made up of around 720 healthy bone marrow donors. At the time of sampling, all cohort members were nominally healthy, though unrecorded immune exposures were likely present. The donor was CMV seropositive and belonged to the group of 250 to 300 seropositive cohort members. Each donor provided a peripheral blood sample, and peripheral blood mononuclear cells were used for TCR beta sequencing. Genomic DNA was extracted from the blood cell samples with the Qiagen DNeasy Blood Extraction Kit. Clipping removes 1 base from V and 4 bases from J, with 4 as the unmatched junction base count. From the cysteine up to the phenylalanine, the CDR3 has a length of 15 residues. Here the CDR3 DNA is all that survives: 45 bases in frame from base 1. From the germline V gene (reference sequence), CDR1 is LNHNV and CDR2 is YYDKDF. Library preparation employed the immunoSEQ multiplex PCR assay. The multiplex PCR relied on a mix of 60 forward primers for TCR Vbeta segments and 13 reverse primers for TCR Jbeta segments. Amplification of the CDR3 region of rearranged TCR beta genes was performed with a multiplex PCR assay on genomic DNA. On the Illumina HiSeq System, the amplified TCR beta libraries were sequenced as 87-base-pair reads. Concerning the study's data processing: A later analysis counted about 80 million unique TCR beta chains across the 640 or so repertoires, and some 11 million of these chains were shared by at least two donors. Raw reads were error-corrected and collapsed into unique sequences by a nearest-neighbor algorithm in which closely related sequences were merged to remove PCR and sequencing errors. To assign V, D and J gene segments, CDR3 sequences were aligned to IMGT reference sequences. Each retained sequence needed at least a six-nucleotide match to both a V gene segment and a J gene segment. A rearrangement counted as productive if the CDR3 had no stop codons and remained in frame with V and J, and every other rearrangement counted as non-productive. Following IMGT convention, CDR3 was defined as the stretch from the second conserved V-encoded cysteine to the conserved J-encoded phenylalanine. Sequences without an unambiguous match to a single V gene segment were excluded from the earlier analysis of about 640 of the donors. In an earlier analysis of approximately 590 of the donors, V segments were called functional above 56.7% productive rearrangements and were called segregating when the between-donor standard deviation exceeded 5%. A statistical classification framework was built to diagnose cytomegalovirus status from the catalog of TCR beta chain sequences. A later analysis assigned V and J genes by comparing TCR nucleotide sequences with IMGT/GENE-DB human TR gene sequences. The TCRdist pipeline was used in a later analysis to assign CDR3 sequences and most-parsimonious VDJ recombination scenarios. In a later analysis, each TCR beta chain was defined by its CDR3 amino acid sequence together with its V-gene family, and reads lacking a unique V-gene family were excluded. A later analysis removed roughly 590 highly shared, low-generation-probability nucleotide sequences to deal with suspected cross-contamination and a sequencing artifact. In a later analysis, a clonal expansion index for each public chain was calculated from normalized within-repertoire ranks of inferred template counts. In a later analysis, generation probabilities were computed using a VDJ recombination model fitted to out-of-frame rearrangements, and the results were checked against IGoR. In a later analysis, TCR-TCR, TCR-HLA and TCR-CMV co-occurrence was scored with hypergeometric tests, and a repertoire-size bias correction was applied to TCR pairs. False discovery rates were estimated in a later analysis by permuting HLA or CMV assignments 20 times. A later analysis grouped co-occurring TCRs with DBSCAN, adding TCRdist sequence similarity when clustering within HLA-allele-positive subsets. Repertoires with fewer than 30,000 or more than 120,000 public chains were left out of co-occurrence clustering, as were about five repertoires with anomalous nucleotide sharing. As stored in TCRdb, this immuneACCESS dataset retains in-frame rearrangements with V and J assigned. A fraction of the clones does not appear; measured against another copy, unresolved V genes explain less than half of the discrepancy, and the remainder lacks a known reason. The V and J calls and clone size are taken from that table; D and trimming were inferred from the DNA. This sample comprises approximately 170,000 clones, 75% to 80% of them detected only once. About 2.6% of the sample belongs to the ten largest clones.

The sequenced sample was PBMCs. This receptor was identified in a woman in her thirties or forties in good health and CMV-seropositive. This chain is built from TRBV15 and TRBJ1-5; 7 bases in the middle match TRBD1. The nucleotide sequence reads TGTGCCACCAGCAGAGCCGGGACAGCTAATCAGCCCCAGCATTTT. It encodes CATSRAGTANQPQHF. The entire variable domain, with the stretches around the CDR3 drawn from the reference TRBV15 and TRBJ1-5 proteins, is DAMVIQNPRYQVTQFGKPVTLSCSQTLNHNVMYWYQQKSSQAPKLLFHYYDKDFNNEADTPDNFQSRRPNTSFCFLDIRSPGLGDTAMYLCATSRAGTANQPQHFGDGTRLSIL.